This T cell receptor (beta chain) was recovered during a study of shared clonotypes between healthy human individuals. Study-level information: The donor group consisted of a couple of women and three men, aged 18 to 49. The plates for each donor numbered three CD4 naive, three CD4 memory, two CD8 naive and one CD8 memory.

Study results and limitations: Tissue TCR repertoires likely differ from these blood-only repertoires.

This clone was detected a few times. The antigen is undetermined. TCRdb's table, derived via immunoSEQ multiplex PCR, lists solely in-frame clones and lacks some. The sample shows hundreds of thousands of clones, about three quarters of them seen only once. Per the germline V gene, CDR1 is MNHNS and CDR2 is SASEGT. This CDR3 is built from 14 residues. V shed 6 bases, J shed 6 bases, and the junction held 7 bases outside the gene matches. The receptor was isolated from a woman aged 25-40 years in good health. The genes are TRBV6-1 and TRBJ1-4, with 7 bases fitting TRBD1. What was sequenced was memory CD4+ T cells sorted from blood. Subset specified: CD45RA-negative fraction. Here the CDR3 DNA reads TGTGCCAGCAGGAACAGGGGTGGGGATGAAAAACTGTTTTTT. It encodes CASRNRGGDEKLFF.